Below are 27 T cell receptor beta chains sequenced from a single sample in a study of blood T cell repertoires in COVID-19. Generated by immunoSEQ multiplex PCR, the TCRdb table keeps only in-frame clones and is missing some. The repertoire includes about 140,000 clones, about nine tenths of them detected once, and more than 9.5% sits in the top ten. The sequencing input was peripheral blood. Receptors were obtained from a woman aged 80 or older with acute or convalescent COVID-19.

The rearrangement joins TRBV6-6 to TRBJ1-6, with a tentative D call TRBD1 (5 bases). Germline V gives CDR1 MNHNY, CDR2 SVGAGI (reference sequence). The CDR3 has 17 residues. Trimming stripped 5 bases from V and 4 bases from J, with 18 bases between. The CDR3 region has the DNA TGTGCCAGCAGTCTGTTCGGTGGGGGGGGATATAATTCACCCCTCCACTTT. This sequence encodes CASSLFGGGGYNSPLHF.

The V call is TRBV10-2, the J call TRBJ2-1; 11 bases agree with TRBD2. The CDR3 sequence is 14 residues long. Germline V gene data show CDR1 as WSHSY and CDR2 as SAAADI. After removal of 6 bases from V and 6 bases from J, the junction contained 4 bases not matched to a gene. In DNA, the CDR3 is TGCGCCAGCAGCTTTAGCGGGGGGGTCAATGAGCAGTTCTTC. Protein sequence: CASSFSGGVNEQFF.

This chain connects TRBV28 to TRBJ1-6; tentative D call: TRBD1 (6 bases). This CDR3 contains 16 residues. Germline loops: CDR1 MDHEN, CDR2 SYDVKM. The ends were cut back, 1 base at V and 6 bases at J, with 13 bases in the middle. Written as DNA, the CDR3 is TGTGCCAGCAGTTTATTCGCAGGGGATGGTAATTCACCCCTCCACTTT. Translated: CASSLFAGDGNSPLHF.

The gene calls are TRBV6-2 or TRBV6-3 and TRBJ1-5; 8 nucleotides agree with TRBD1. The CDR3 is made up of 16 amino acids. Germline V gene lookup returns CDR1 MNHEY and CDR2 SVGEGT. V lost 2 bases, J lost 0 bases, and 3 bases stayed unmatched. CDR3 nucleotides: TGTGCCAGCAGTTACGGGACAGGCTATAGCAATCAGCCCCAGCATTTT. Amino acid sequence: CASSYGTGYSNQPQHF.

In this sample, this clone turned up once. V is TRBV7-2 and J is TRBJ1-4, with 7 bases that match TRBD1. Germline CDR1 reads SGHTA; CDR2 reads FQGNSA. After removal of 7 bases from V and 5 bases from J, the junction contained 4 bases not matched to a gene. CDR3 length equals 13 residues. The CDR3 DNA reads TGTGCCAGCAACCGGGGACAGAATGAAAAACTGTTTTTT. This gives the protein CASNRGQNEKLFF.

The chain uses TRBV30 and TRBJ2-2; weak D call: TRBD2 (5 bases). Trimming stripped 1 base from V and 4 bases from J, with 16 bases between. Germline V gene data show CDR1 as GTSNPN and CDR2 as SVGIG (reference sequence). The CDR3 length is 16 residues. This CDR3 reads CAWSGTVGLSTGELFF. The CDR3 region has the DNA TGTGCCTGGAGTGGGACTGTCGGGTTGAGCACCGGGGAGCTGTTTTTT.

The V and J genes are TRBV5-1 and TRBJ2-7; TRBD2 matches at 11 bases. The CDR3 has 15 residues. J lost 1 base, V lost 4 bases, and 4 bases had no gene match. The V gene's germline CDR1 is SGHRS and CDR2 YFSETQ. This CDR3 is CASSVLAGASYEQYF. CDR3 nucleotide sequence: TGCGCCAGCAGCGTACTAGCGGGGGCTTCCTACGAGCAGTACTTC.

This clone has a handful of counts. Additional DNA sequences in this sample encode the identical CDR3. V gene TRBV5-1 combines with J gene TRBJ1-1; D not resolved. V was pared by 1 base and J by 3 bases, with 7 bases between. CDR1 SGHRS and CDR2 YFSETQ come from the germline V gene. The CDR3 is 13 residues long. The CDR3 coding sequence is TGCGCCAGCAGCTTGAAGCTGGACACTGAAGCTTTCTTT. Its protein product is CASSLKLDTEAFF.

The gene calls are TRBV7-3 and TRBJ1-6, with TRBD1 identical over 7 bases. The CDR3 extends over 15 amino acids. Per the germline V gene, CDR1 is SGHTA and CDR2 is FQGTGA. V gave up 5 bases and J gave up 10 bases; unmatched junction bases: 11. The CDR3 nucleotides read TGTGCCAGCAGCAAGGGGGCGACGCAAGGATCACCCCTCCACTTT. The encoded protein is CASSKGATQGSPLHF.

The chain couples TRBV5-1 to TRBJ2-7; a possible D gene is TRBD2 (6 bases). The V gene's germline CDR1 is SGHRS and CDR2 YFSETQ. V lost 4 bases to trimming and J lost 3 bases, with 17 bases between them. The CDR3 loop spans 15 amino acids. Written as DNA, the CDR3 is TGCGCCAGCAGCCCGGGGGACTCAACCCACTACGAGCAGTACTTC. Amino acids: CASSPGDSTHYEQYF.

The chain has TRBV6-5 and TRBJ2-2, with 11 bases lining up with TRBD1. V lost 2 bases to trimming and J lost 6 bases; unmatched junction nucleotides: 5. Germline V gene data show CDR1 as MNHEY and CDR2 as SVGAGI. The CDR3 extends over 16 amino acids. In DNA form, the CDR3 reads TGTGCCAGCAGTTACGATGGACAGGGGGCCTCCGGGGAGCTGTTTTTT. This sequence encodes CASSYDGQGASGELFF.

In DNA, the CDR3 is TGTGCCAGTAGTCCCCAGGGATGGGGGGGCAAATTTAACACCGGGGAGCTGTTTTTT. It is translated as CASSPQGWGGKFNTGELFF. The genes are TRBV19 and TRBJ2-2; D perhaps matches TRBD2 (7 bases). Trimming removed 5 bases from V and 2 bases from J, with 24 bases in between. The CDR3 covers 19 residues. CDR1 and CDR2 from the germline V gene are LNHDA and SQIVND (reference sequence).

The V call is TRBV7-9, the J call TRBJ2-7; TRBD1 aligns across 8 bases. The V and J ends lost 4 bases and 6 bases, in that order; junction bases with no gene match: 5. The germline V gene encodes CDR1 SEHNR and CDR2 FQNEAQ (reference sequence). The CDR3 spans 13 residues. For the CDR3, the DNA is TGTGCCAGCAGCTGGACAGGGTTGACCGAGCAGTACTTC. It encodes CASSWTGLTEQYF.

The V gene is TRBV11-2, the J gene TRBJ2-2; 9 bases match TRBD1. Trimming took 6 bases from V and 5 from J; bases not matched to a gene: 4. This CDR3 comprises 14 residues. Germline assignment: CDR1 SGHAT and CDR2 FQNNGV. The chain's CDR3 is CASRWDRATGELFF. The DNA of the CDR3 is TGTGCCAGCAGGTGGGACAGGGCGACCGGGGAGCTGTTTTTT.

J is TRBJ1-4 and V is TRBV18; TRBD1 is a possible D gene (6 bases). Germline V gives CDR1 KGHSH, CDR2 LQKENI. V was shortened by 3 bases and J by 12 bases, with 11 bases between the two germline ends. CDR3 length: 12 residues. CDR3 sequence reads: CASSPQAGELFF. The CDR3 DNA is TGTGCCAGCTCACCCCAAGCAGGGGAACTGTTTTTT.

This chain uses TRBV6-1 with TRBJ1-4, with 9 bases matching TRBD1. V lost 2 bases to trimming and J lost 4 bases; unmatched junction nucleotides: 2. The length of the CDR3 is 15 residues. Germline V gene data show CDR1 as MNHNS and CDR2 as SASEGT. The CDR3 spells CASSEPGQGNEKLFF. As DNA, the CDR3 is TGTGCCAGCAGTGAACCGGGACAGGGTAATGAAAAACTGTTTTTT.

The CDR3 region has the DNA TGTGCCAGTAGTATAGCTTCAGGTAAAAGCAATCAGCCCCAGCATTTT. It translates to CASSIASGKSNQPQHF. The rearrangement joins TRBV19 to TRBJ1-5; D is undetermined. The V gene's germline CDR1 is LNHDA and CDR2 SQIVND (reference sequence). V gave up 1 base and J gave up 1 base, with 11 bases separating them. The CDR3 loop spans 16 amino acids.

V and J are TRBV2 and TRBJ1-5; no clear D gene. CDR1 is SNHLY, CDR2 FYNNEI, per germline. Trimming removed 3 bases at V and 6 bases at J, with 12 bases between. This CDR3 has 14 residues. CDR3 protein: CASSEESVGQPQHF. In DNA form, the CDR3 reads TGTGCCAGCAGTGAGGAGTCCGTAGGTCAGCCCCAGCATTTT.

V usage is TRBV10-1 and J usage is TRBJ2-7; 8 bases map to TRBD1. V was clipped by 4 bases and J by 9 bases; unmatched bases: 17. Germline V gene lookup returns CDR1 WNHNN and CDR2 SYGVQD (reference sequence). This CDR3 contains 16 residues. The CDR3 bases are TGCGCCAGCAGTGGATGGACAGGGAAAGATTTTAGTGGGCAGTACTTC. This sequence encodes CASSGWTGKDFSGQYF.

The chain combines TRBV29-1 with TRBJ2-3; weak D call: TRBD1 (6 bases). Trimming stripped 3 bases from V and 0 bases from J, with 13 bases between. Per the germline V gene, CDR1 is SQVTM and CDR2 is ANQGSEA. This CDR3 is built from 15 residues. CDR3 DNA: TGCAGCGTTGAGGGGGACACAAAGAGCACAGATACGCAGTATTTT. Its translation is CSVEGDTKSTDTQYF.

The chain couples TRBV14 to TRBJ1-2; no definite D call. Germline CDR1 reads SGHDN; CDR2 reads FVKESK. V dropped 0 bases and J dropped 0 bases, with 11 bases sitting between them. The CDR3 has 16 amino acids. CDR3 nucleotide sequence: TGTGCCAGCAGCCAAGATAGGAGGATCTCTAACTATGGCTACACCTTC. Translation: CASSQDRRISNYGYTF.

The rearrangement joins TRBV21-1 to TRBJ2-7; TRBD2, the D gene given by the table, was not confirmed from the DNA. TRBV21-1 is assigned pseudogene status. This CDR3 is built from 14 residues. CDR3 sequence reads: CASSKHAGGYEQYF. The CDR3 DNA reads TGTGCCAGCAGCAAACATGCGGGGGGCTACGAGCAGTACTTC.

This chain uses TRBV2 with TRBJ1-5; TRBD1 might be the D (5 bases). Germline lookup yields CDR1 SNHLY and CDR2 FYNNEI. The germline V and J ends were trimmed by 9 bases and 1 base, with 10 bases remaining between them. The CDR3 sequence is 13 residues long. As DNA, the CDR3 is TGTGCCAGTTGGGGGGAGAGCAATCAGCCCCAGCATTTT. Translation: CASWGESNQPQHF. Looking up the rest from reference TRBV2 and TRBJ1-5 gives the full variable domain: EPEVTQTPSHQVTQMGQEVILRCVPISNHLYFYWYRQILGQKVEFLVSFYNNEISEKSEIFDDQFSVERPDGSNFTLKIRSTKLEDSAMYFCASWGESNQPQHFGDGTRLSIL.

The chain links TRBV6-5 to TRBJ2-7; 9 positions match TRBD1. This CDR3 contains 15 residues. Trimming removed 6 bases from V and 1 base from J; junction bases left unmatched: 7. From germline, CDR1 is MNHEY and CDR2 SVGAGI. The CDR3 DNA reads TGTGCCAGCAGGGCCTCGGGACAGGGTTCCTACGAGCAGTACTTC. Translation: CASRASGQGSYEQYF.

The V gene is TRBV18, the J gene TRBJ1-1; unclear D gene. V gave up 1 base and J gave up 0 bases, with 12 bases separating them. The CDR3 totals 16 residues. In germline, CDR1 is KGHSH, CDR2 LQKENI. The CDR3 spells CASSPRVGVMNTEAFF. As DNA, the CDR3 is TGTGCCAGCTCACCACGGGTGGGAGTCATGAACACTGAAGCTTTCTTT.

V and J are TRBV19 and TRBJ1-6; the match to TRBD1 covers 8 bases. The CDR3 has 13 amino acids. Germline-derived CDR1 and CDR2 are LNHDA and SQIVND (reference sequence). Unmatched junction bases numbered 4, after V lost 5 bases and J lost 10 bases. The CDR3 DNA follows: TGTGCCAGTAGTCTCAGGGGGCAATCACCCCTCCACTTT. Translating gives CASSLRGQSPLHF.

The CDR3 protein is CAWSVSGASKSPLHF. In nucleotides, the CDR3 is TGTGCCTGGAGTGTTTCGGGAGCCTCAAAATCACCCCTCCACTTT. This chain connects TRBV30 to TRBJ1-6; D gene uncertain. The CDR3 covers 15 residues. Germline assignment: CDR1 GTSNPN and CDR2 SVGIG (reference sequence). V was shortened by 0 bases and J by 10 bases, with 16 bases between the two germline ends.